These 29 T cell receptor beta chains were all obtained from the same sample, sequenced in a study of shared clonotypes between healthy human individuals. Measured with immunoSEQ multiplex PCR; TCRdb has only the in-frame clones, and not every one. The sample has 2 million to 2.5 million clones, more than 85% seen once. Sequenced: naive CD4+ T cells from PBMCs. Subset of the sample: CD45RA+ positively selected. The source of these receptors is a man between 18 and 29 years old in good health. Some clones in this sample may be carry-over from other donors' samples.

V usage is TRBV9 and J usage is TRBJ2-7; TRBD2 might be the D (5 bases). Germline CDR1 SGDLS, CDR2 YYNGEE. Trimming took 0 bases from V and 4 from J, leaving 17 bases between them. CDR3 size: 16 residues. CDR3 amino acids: CASSVATTLDAYEQYF. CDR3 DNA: TGTGCCAGCAGCGTAGCGACTACCCTGGATGCTTACGAGCAGTACTTC.

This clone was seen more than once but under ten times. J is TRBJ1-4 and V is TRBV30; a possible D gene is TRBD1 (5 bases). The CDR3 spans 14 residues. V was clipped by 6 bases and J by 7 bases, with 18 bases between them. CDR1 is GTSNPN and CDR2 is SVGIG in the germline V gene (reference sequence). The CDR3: CACRTLGGTEKLFF. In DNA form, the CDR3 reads TGTGCCTGCAGAACGCTGGGGGGTACTGAAAAACTGTTTTTT.

CDR3 region: CATSRDISGALEETQYF. The CDR3 nucleotides are TGTGCCACCAGCAGAGATATATCTGGGGCTTTAGAAGAGACCCAGTACTTC. The V and J genes are TRBV15 and TRBJ2-5, with D maybe TRBD1 (5 bases). The CDR3 is 17 amino acids. The V and J ends lost 0 bases and 3 bases respectively, with 17 bases between them. The germline CDR1 and CDR2 sequences are LNHNV and YYDKDF (reference sequence).

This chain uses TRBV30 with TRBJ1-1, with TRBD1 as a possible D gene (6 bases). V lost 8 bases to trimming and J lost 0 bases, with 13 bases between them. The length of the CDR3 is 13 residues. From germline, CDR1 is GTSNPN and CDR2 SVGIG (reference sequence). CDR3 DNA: TGTGCCAAAGGGCGGGGGCTGAACACTGAAGCTTTCTTT. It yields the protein CAKGRGLNTEAFF.

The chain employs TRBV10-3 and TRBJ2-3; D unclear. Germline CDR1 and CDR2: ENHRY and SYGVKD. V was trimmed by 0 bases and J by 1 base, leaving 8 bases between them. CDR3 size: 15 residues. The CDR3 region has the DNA TGTGCCATCAGTGAGTCGGATCCACGCACAGATACGCAGTATTTT. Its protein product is CAISESDPRTDTQYF.

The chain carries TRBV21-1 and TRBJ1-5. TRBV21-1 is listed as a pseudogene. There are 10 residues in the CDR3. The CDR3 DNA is TGTGCCAGCAGCAATCAGCCCCAGCATTTT. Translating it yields CASSNQPQHF.

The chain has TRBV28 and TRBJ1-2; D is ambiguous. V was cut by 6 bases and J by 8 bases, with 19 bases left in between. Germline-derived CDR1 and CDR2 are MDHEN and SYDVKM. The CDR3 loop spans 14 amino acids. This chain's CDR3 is CASSPIFDGVGYTF. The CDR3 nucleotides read TGTGCCAGCAGCCCGATTTTTGACGGGGTCGGCTACACCTTC.

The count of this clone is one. The CDR3 sequence is CASSSGTSSLNEQFF. The CDR3 DNA is TGTGCCAGCAGCTCCGGGACTAGCTCCCTCAATGAGCAGTTCTTC. J is TRBJ2-1 and V is TRBV11-3; 9 bases agree with TRBD2. CDR3 length: 15 amino acids. The V segment lost 4 bases and the J segment 6 bases; nucleotides outside the gene matches: 7. Per the germline V gene, CDR1 is SGHNT and CDR2 is YENEEA.

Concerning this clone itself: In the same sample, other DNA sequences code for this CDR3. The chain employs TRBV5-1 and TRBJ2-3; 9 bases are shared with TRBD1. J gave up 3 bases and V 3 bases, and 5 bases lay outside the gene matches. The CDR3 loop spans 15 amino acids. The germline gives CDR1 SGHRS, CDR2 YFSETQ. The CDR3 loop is CASSSGTGRTDTQYF. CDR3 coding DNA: TGCGCCAGCAGCTCCGGGACAGGGAGGACAGATACGCAGTATTTT. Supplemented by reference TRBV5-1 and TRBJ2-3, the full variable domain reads KAGVTQTPRYLIKTRGQQVTLSCSPISGHRSVSWYQQTPGQGLQFLFEYFSETQRNKGNFPGRFSGRQFSNSRSEMNVSTLELGDSALYLCASSSGTGRTDTQYFGPGTRLTVL.

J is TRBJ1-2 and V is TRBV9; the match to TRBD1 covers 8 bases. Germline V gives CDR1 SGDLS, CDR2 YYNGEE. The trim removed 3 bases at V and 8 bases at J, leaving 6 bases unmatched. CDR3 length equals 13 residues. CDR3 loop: CASSATGAQGYTF. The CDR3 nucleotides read TGTGCCAGCAGCGCGACAGGGGCGCAGGGCTACACCTTC.

The CDR3 loop reads CASSFPVAKRADTQYF. The CDR3 region has the DNA TGTGCCAGCAGTTTTCCGGTGGCAAAGAGGGCAGATACGCAGTATTTT. V and J are TRBV28 and TRBJ2-3, with D maybe TRBD2 (5 bases). V lost 3 bases and J lost 4, with 17 bases in between. The CDR3 is made up of 16 amino acids. The germline CDR1 and CDR2 sequences are MDHEN and SYDVKM.

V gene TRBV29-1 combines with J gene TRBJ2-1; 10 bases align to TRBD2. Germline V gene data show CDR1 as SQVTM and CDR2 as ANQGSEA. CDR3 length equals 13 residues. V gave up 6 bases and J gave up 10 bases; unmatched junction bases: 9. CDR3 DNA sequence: TGCAGCGTCATGGGACTAGCGCCTCGCGAGCAGTTCTTC. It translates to CSVMGLAPREQFF.

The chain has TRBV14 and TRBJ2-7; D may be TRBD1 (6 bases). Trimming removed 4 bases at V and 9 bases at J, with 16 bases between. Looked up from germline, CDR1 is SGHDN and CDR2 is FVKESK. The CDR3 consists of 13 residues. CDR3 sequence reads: CASSPGAGVRQYF. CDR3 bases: TGTGCCAGCAGCCCCGGGGCAGGGGTGAGGCAGTACTTC.

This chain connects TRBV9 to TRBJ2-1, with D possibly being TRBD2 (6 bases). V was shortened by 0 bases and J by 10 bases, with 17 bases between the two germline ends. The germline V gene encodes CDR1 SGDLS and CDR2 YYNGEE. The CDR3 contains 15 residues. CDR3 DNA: TGTGCCAGCAGCGTAGTAGGAGGAGGGGCCGGGGAGCAGTTCTTC. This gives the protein CASSVVGGGAGEQFF.

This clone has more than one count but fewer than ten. CDR3 sequence: CASSSRTRRAFF. Written as DNA, the CDR3 is TGTGCCAGCAGTTCCCGGACACGTCGGGCTTTCTTT. V gene TRBV28 combines with J gene TRBJ1-1, with D perhaps matching TRBD1 (5 bases). The CDR3 extends over 12 amino acids. From germline, CDR1 is MDHEN and CDR2 SYDVKM. Trimming removed 4 bases at V and 11 bases at J, with 14 bases between.

The CDR3 is CARGMYEQFF. For the CDR3, the DNA is TGTGCCAGGGGGATGTATGAGCAGTTCTTC. The V and J genes are TRBV30 and TRBJ2-1, with D tentatively TRBD1 (6 bases). This CDR3 has 10 residues. V lost 8 bases and J lost 8, with 10 bases in between. CDR1 is GTSNPN and CDR2 is SVGIG in the germline V gene (reference sequence).

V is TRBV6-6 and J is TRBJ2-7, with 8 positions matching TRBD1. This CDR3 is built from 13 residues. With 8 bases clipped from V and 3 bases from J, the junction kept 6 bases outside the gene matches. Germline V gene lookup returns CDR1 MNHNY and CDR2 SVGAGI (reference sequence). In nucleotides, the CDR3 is TGTGCCAGCCTCCGGACAGGGCTCTACGAGCAGTACTTC. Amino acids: CASLRTGLYEQYF.

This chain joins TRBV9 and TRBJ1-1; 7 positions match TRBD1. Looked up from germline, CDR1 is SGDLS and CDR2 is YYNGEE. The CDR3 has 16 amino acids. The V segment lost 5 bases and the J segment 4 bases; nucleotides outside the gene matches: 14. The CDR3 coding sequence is TGTGCCAGCAGTGCAGGGGGATTCCGGGGGCGCACTGAAGCTTTCTTT. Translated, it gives CASSAGGFRGRTEAFF.

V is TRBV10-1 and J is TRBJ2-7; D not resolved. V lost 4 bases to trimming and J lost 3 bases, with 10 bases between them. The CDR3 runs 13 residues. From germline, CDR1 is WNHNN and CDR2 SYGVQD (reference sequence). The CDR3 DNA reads TGCGCCAGCAGTGCCGAGTCTGGCTACGAGCAGTACTTC. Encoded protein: CASSAESGYEQYF.

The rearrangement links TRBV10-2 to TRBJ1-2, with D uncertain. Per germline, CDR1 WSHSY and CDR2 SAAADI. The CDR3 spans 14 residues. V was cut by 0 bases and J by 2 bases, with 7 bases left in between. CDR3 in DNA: TGCGCCAGCAGTGAGTCGGGAGGGAACTATGGCTACACCTTC. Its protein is CASSESGGNYGYTF.

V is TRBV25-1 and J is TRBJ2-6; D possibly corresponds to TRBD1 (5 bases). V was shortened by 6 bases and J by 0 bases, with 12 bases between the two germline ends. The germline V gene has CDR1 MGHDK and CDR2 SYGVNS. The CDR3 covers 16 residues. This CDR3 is CASRPQGVSGANVLTF. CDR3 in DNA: TGTGCCAGCAGACCTCAAGGGGTCTCTGGGGCCAACGTCCTGACTTTC. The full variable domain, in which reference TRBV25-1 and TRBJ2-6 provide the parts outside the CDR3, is EADIYQTPRYLVIGTGKKITLECSQTMGHDKMYWYQQDPGMELHLIHYSYGVNSTEKGDLSSESTVSRIRTEHFPLTLESARPSHTSQYLCASRPQGVSGANVLTFGAGSRLTVL.

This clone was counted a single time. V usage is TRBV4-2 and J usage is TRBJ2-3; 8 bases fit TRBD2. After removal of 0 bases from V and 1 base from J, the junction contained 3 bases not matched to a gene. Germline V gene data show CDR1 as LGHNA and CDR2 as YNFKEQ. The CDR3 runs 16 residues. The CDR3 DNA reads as TGTGCCAGCAGCCAAGAGAAGACTAGCGGCACAGATACGCAGTATTTT. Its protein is CASSQEKTSGTDTQYF.

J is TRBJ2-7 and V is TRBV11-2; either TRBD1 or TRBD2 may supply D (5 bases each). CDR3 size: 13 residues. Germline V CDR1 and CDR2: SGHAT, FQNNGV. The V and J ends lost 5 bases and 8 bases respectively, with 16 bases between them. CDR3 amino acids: CASSPGTVLKQYF. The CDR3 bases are TGTGCCAGCAGCCCAGGGACGGTCCTCAAGCAGTACTTC.

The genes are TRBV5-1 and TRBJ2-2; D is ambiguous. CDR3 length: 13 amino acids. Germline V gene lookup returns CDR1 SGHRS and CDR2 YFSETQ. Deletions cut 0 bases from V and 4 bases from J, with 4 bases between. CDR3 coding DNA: TGCGCCAGCAGCTTGGAATTCACCGGGGAGCTGTTTTTT. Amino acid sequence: CASSLEFTGELFF.

CDR3 region: CAWRTGGIYGYTF. The CDR3 bases are TGTGCCTGGAGGACAGGGGGCATCTATGGCTACACCTTC. The V call is TRBV30, the J call TRBJ1-2, with TRBD1 matching 10 bases. Germline V gene data show CDR1 as GTSNPN and CDR2 as SVGIG (reference sequence). CDR3 length: 13 amino acids. Trimming cost V 3 bases and J 4 bases; bases outside gene matches: 2.

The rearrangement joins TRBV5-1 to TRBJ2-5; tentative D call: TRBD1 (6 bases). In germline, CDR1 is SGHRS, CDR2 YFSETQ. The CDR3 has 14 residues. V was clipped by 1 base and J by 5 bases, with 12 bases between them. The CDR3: CASSLTGFGETQYF. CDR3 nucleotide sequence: TGCGCCAGCAGCTTGACAGGGTTCGGCGAGACCCAGTACTTC. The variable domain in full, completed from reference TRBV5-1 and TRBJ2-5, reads KAGVTQTPRYLIKTRGQQVTLSCSPISGHRSVSWYQQTPGQGLQFLFEYFSETQRNKGNFPGRFSGRQFSNSRSEMNVSTLELGDSALYLCASSLTGFGETQYFGPGTRLLVL.

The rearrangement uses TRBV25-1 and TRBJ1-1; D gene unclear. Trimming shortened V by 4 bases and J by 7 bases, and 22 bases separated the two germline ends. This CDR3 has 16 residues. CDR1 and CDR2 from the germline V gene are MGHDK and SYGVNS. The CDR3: CASSGSNFVSRNEAFF. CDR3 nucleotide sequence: TGTGCCAGCAGTGGGAGTAATTTTGTCAGTCGGAATGAAGCTTTCTTT.

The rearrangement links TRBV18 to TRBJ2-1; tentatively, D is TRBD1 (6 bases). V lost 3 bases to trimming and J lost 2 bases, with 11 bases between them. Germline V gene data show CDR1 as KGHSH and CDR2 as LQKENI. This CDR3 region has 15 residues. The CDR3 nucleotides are TGTGCCAGCTCACCTCAGCGGACAGCCTACAATGAGCAGTTCTTC. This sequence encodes CASSPQRTAYNEQFF.

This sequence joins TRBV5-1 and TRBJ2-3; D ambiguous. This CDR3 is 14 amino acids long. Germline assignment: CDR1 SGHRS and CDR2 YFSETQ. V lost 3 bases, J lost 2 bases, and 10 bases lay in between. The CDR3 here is CASSSRFSTDTQYF. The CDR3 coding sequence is TGCGCCAGCAGCTCTAGATTTTCCACAGATACGCAGTATTTT. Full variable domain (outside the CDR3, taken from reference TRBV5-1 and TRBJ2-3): KAGVTQTPRYLIKTRGQQVTLSCSPISGHRSVSWYQQTPGQGLQFLFEYFSETQRNKGNFPGRFSGRQFSNSRSEMNVSTLELGDSALYLCASSSRFSTDTQYFGPGTRLTVL.